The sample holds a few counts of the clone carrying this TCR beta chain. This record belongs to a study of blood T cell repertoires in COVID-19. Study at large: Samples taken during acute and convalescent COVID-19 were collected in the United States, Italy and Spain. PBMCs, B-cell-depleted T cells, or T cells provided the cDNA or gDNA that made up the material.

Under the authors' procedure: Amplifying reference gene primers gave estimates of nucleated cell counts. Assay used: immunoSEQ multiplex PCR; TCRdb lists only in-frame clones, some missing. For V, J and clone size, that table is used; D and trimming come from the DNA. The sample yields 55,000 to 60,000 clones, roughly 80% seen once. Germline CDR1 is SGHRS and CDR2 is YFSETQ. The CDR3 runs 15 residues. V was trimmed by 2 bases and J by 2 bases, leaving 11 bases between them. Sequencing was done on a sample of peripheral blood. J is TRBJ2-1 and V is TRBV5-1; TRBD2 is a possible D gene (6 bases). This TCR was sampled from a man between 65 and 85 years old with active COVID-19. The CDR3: CASSFMGEAYNEQFF. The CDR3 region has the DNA TGCGCCAGCAGCTTCATGGGGGAGGCCTACAATGAGCAGTTCTTC.